The clone carrying this T cell receptor beta chain was seen only a few times. Its antigen is as yet unknown. This specimen belongs to a study of blood T cells in healthy people across ages. Study-wide results and limits: When one million T cells were used, diversity estimates were thought to be underestimates.

At least 7 million PBMCs were isolated per sample. With a J-beta primer mix and a sample-barcoded 5' primer, a second PCR ran about 7 to 12 cycles. Carrying 12 random nucleotides, a template-switch adaptor labeled each individual cDNA molecule. Each sample provided no less than 3 million CDR3-containing paired-end reads. TCRdb reanalysed the 5' RACE reads using MiXCR and keeps one entry per CDR3 protein. Here the sample spans about 680,000 distinct CDR3 sequences, 45% to 50% being singletons. The ends lost 4 bases at V and 9 bases at J; junction bases unmatched: 17. Germline CDR1 reads LGHNA; CDR2 reads YNFKEQ. The CDR3 consists of 18 residues.

This chain links TRBV4-2 with TRBJ2-1; TRBD2 matches 11 bases. The sample comprised blood. The TCR comes from a woman aged 60 to 75 in good health. The CDR3 region has the DNA TGTGCCAGCAGCCCACGGCAGGGTAGCGGGAGGGATAGAGGTGAGCAGTTCTTC. It translates to CASSPRQGSGRDRGEQFF.